This record concerns one TCR beta chain sequence. No antigen is known for it. TCRdb fed the 5' RACE reads into MiXCR, producing one record per CDR3 protein. The table has 700,000 or so distinct CDR3 sequences, roughly 8% seen once. This specimen belongs to a study of identical twins. Notes on the study in general: Models underpredicted monozygotic twin sharing of out-of-frame TCR alpha. Beta clonotypes that were abundant in cord blood contained fewer insertions, a pattern absent from memory repertoires.

This CDR3 region has 15 residues. The germline V gene has CDR1 MDHEN and CDR2 SYDVKM. Deletions cut 5 bases from V and 2 bases from J, with 16 bases between. The same data also went into a second study, on yellow fever vaccine responses in identical twins. That paper states: Twin vaccine T cell responses reportedly seemed partly convergent, partly personalized.

Sequenced: PBMCs. The receptor's source is a woman aged 18-29 years in good health. The rearrangement joins TRBV28 to TRBJ2-7, with D perhaps matching TRBD2 (5 bases). CDR3 in amino acids: CASSPPGIVAYEQYF. DNA of the CDR3: TGTGCCAGCAGTCCTCCCGGGATCGTTGCCTACGAGCAGTACTTC.